These 23 T cell receptor beta chains were all obtained from the same sample, sequenced in a study of blood T cells in healthy people across ages. A second PCR of 7 to 11 cycles used a sample-barcoded 5' primer and a J-beta primer mix. TCRdb itself ran the 5' RACE reads through MiXCR, one entry per CDR3 protein. The sample holds nearly 800,000 distinct CDR3 sequences, more than 20% seen once. These records were also assigned to another study, of T cells of mothers and their children.

The sequencing input was blood. The receptors come from a boy under 18 in good health.

The rearrangement links TRBV10-3 to TRBJ2-3; tentatively, D is TRBD1 or TRBD2 (5 bases each). CDR3 length: 14 residues. Germline CDR1 and CDR2: ENHRY and SYGVKD. The V end was cut by 4 bases, the J end by 2 bases, with 10 bases between. CDR3 protein: CAISVGPNTDTQYF. In nucleotides, the CDR3 is TGTGCCATCAGTGTGGGACCCAACACAGATACGCAGTATTTT.

V is TRBV28 and J is TRBJ2-1; 7 bases are a match to TRBD1. Germline V gene data show CDR1 as MDHEN and CDR2 as SYDVKM. J was trimmed by 5 bases and V by 6 bases; bases with no gene match: 13. The CDR3 covers 16 residues. The CDR3 DNA reads as TGTGCCAGCAGACCTACAGGGGCAGGGATAAACAATGAGCAGTTCTTC. Translating it yields CASRPTGAGINNEQFF.

Comment on this clonotype: The junction departs from the called germline gene at one end, perhaps through a read error. This rearrangement joins TRBV23-1 to TRBJ2-7; D remains unclear. TRBV23-1 is flagged as an ORF with uncertain function. This CDR3 region has 12 residues. For the CDR3, the DNA is TGCGCCAGCAGTCAAGCCCCCTACGTGCAGTACTTC. Its protein product is CASSQAPYVQYF.

This clonotype has ten or more counts. The chain joins TRBV6-4 to TRBJ1-1; tentative D call: TRBD1 (5 bases). CDR1 is MRHNA and CDR2 is SNTAGT in the germline V gene. V lost 0 bases to trimming and J lost 3 bases, with 5 bases between them. This CDR3 region has 13 residues. CDR3 in DNA: TGTGCCAGCAGTGACTCGGGACACACTGAAGCTTTCTTT. Translation: CASSDSGHTEAFF.

Regarding this clonotype: An end of the junction differs from the germline gene, which may be a read error. The V call is TRBV28, the J call TRBJ2-1; 7 positions agree with TRBD2. The J call may not be correct, given that the DNA end is closer to TRBJ2-5. The CDR3 covers 13 residues. CDR1 MDHEN and CDR2 SYDVKM come from the germline V gene. CDR3 sequence: CAGSPPGGETQYF. The DNA of the CDR3 is TGTGCCGGCAGTCCCCCGGGAGGAGAGACCCAGTACTTC.

This clonotype was seen more than once but under ten times. This chain joins TRBV29-1 and TRBJ2-5, with 7 bases aligning to TRBD1. The better agreement between TRBJ2-1 and the DNA end casts doubt on the J call. From germline, CDR1 is SQVTM and CDR2 ANQGSEA. The CDR3 is made up of 13 amino acids. CDR3 protein: CSGLGDSRNEQFF. For the CDR3, the DNA is TGCAGCGGTCTAGGGGACAGCCGCAATGAGCAGTTCTTC.

This clonotype was picked up a small number of times. The chain employs TRBV24-1 and TRBJ2-3; D is unresolved. The CDR3 runs 15 residues. V lost 1 base, J lost 0 bases, and 7 bases lay in between. The germline V gene has CDR1 KGHDR and CDR2 SFDVKD. Written as DNA, the CDR3 is TGTGCCACCAGTGATTTTCGTGACAGCACAGATACGCAGTATTTT. Amino acids: CATSDFRDSTDTQYF.

This chain uses TRBV12-3 or TRBV12-4 with TRBJ2-3; D is unresolved. The V end lost 0 bases, the J end lost 10 bases, and 11 bases lay between the germline ends. The CDR3 is made up of 13 amino acids. This CDR3 is CASSLALRNSQYF. CDR3 nucleotides: TGTGCCAGCAGTTTAGCGCTAAGAAACTCGCAGTATTTT.

The sample holds one count of this clonotype. The genes are TRBV10-3 and TRBJ1-6; D is unresolved. CDR3 length: 15 amino acids. The V end lost 0 bases, the J end lost 7 bases, and 10 bases lay between the germline ends. CDR1 is ENHRY and CDR2 is SYGVKD in the germline V gene. The CDR3 loop reads CAISESQERNSPLHF. CDR3 nucleotides: TGTGCCATCAGTGAGTCGCAGGAGAGGAATTCACCCCTCCACTTT.

A note on this clonotype: One end of the junction does not line up with germline, which may come from a read error. The chain carries TRBV15 and TRBJ2-7; 9 bases agree with TRBD1. Germline CDR1 and CDR2: LNHNV and YYDKDF (reference sequence). This CDR3 contains 15 residues. The CDR3 sequence: CTTSRGQGSSYEQYF. The CDR3 coding sequence is TGTACCACCAGCAGAGGACAGGGGAGCTCCTACGAGCAGTACTTC.

The chain has TRBV3-1 and TRBJ2-3; TRBD2 matches at 11 bases. Germline assignment: CDR1 LGHDT and CDR2 YNNKEL (reference sequence). The CDR3 covers 14 residues. With 4 bases clipped from V and 6 bases from J, the junction kept 3 bases outside the gene matches. The CDR3 DNA reads as TGTGCCAGCAGCCGCACTAGCGGGAGCGATACGCAGTATTTT. It encodes CASSRTSGSDTQYF.

V gene TRBV20-1 combines with J gene TRBJ1-2; D uncertain. CDR3 length: 16 residues. Germline V CDR1 and CDR2: DFQATT, SNEGSKA (reference sequence). Trimming took 4 bases from V and 3 from J, leaving 21 bases between them. CDR3: CSAILLRAVWDYGYTF. DNA for the CDR3: TGCAGTGCTATTCTATTGCGAGCGGTATGGGACTATGGCTACACCTTC.

J is TRBJ2-3 and V is TRBV4-3; 14 bases map to TRBD2. In germline, CDR1 is LGHNA, CDR2 YSLEER. J was trimmed by 9 bases and V by 0 bases; bases with no gene match: 2. The CDR3 runs to 15 residues. The CDR3 spells CASSQEGTSGGTQYF. CDR3 in DNA: TGCGCCAGCAGCCAAGAGGGGACTAGCGGGGGAACGCAGTATTTT.

V is TRBV6-5 and J is TRBJ2-5, with D perhaps TRBD2 (7 bases). Germline CDR1 reads MNHEY; CDR2 reads SVGAGI. V dropped 2 bases and J dropped 9 bases, with 13 bases sitting between them. There are 13 residues in the CDR3. The CDR3 reads CASSYEREGAQYF. The CDR3 nucleotides are TGTGCCAGCAGTTACGAAAGGGAGGGGGCCCAGTACTTC.

This clonotype was observed a few times. The chain has TRBV6-6 and TRBJ2-7; 9 nucleotides match TRBD1. CDR1 and CDR2 (germline): MNHNY, SVGAGI (reference sequence). V dropped 6 bases and J dropped 0; count of bases not matched to a gene: 6. The CDR3 has 15 amino acids. The DNA for the CDR3 is TGTGCCAGCAGCGAGACAGGGGGAAGCTCCTACGAGCAGTACTTC. This encodes CASSETGGSSYEQYF.

This clonotype was counted between two and nine times. The gene calls are TRBV11-2 and TRBJ1-4; maybe TRBD1 (6 bases). From germline, CDR1 is SGHAT and CDR2 FQNNGV. Trimming took off 5 bases at V and 7 bases at J, with 17 bases between the two ends. This CDR3 spans 15 amino acids. The CDR3 loop reads CASSPRTGLGEKLFF. CDR3 DNA: TGTGCCAGCAGCCCCCGAACAGGGTTGGGTGAAAAACTGTTTTTT. The full variable domain, rest sourced from reference TRBV11-2 and TRBJ1-4, is EAGVAQSPRYKIIEKRQSVAFWCNPISGHATLYWYQQILGQGPKLLIQFQNNGVVDDSQLPKDRFSAERLKGVDSTLKIQPAKLEDSAVYLCASSPRTGLGEKLFFGSGTQLSVL.

J is TRBJ2-4 and V is TRBV28; D may correspond to TRBD1 or TRBD2 (5 bases each). The germline V gene encodes CDR1 MDHEN and CDR2 SYDVKM. The V end lost 5 bases, the J end lost 6 bases, and 17 bases lay between the germline ends. The CDR3 has 15 amino acids. CDR3 amino acids: CASSPPGASRNIQYF. CDR3 nucleotides: TGTGCCAGCAGTCCCCCCGGGGCCAGCAGAAACATTCAGTACTTC.

The chain employs TRBV12-3 or TRBV12-4 and TRBJ1-4; TRBD1 matches 9 bases. V dropped 3 bases and J dropped 8; count of bases not matched to a gene: 7. CDR3 length: 15 residues. In DNA, the CDR3 is TGTGCCAGCAGTTTCGGTGGACAGGGGCTAGAAAAACTGTTTTTT. Protein product: CASSFGGQGLEKLFF.

J is TRBJ2-3 and V is TRBV29-1; D possibly corresponds to TRBD1 (5 bases). The CDR3 contains 13 residues. Trimming left V 0 bases short and J 6 bases short, with 10 bases between. Germline V gene lookup returns CDR1 SQVTM and CDR2 ANQGSEA. CDR3: CSVEDLRGDTQYF. Written as DNA, the CDR3 is TGCAGCGTTGAAGATCTAAGGGGTGATACGCAGTATTTT.

J is TRBJ2-1 and V is TRBV6-2 or TRBV6-3; 7 bases are shared with TRBD1. Trimming took 5 bases from V and 4 from J; bases not matched to a gene: 8. Germline-derived CDR1 and CDR2 are MNHEY and SVGEGT. There are 15 residues in the CDR3. The CDR3 here is CASSHPRGTYNEQFF. CDR3 sequence (DNA): TGTGCCAGCAGTCACCCCAGGGGGACGTACAATGAGCAGTTCTTC.

This clonotype has a count of ten or more. Here the CDR3 reads CASRDRTNEKLFF. The CDR3 DNA sequence: TGCGCCAGCCGGGACAGAACTAATGAAAAACTGTTTTTT. The rearrangement joins TRBV4-3 to TRBJ1-4; 7 bases match TRBD1. J lost 1 base, V lost 8 bases, and 1 base had no gene match. This CDR3 comprises 13 residues. From germline, CDR1 is LGHNA and CDR2 YSLEER.

The J gene is TRBJ2-5, the V gene TRBV20-1, with TRBD1 as a possible D gene (7 bases). CDR1 is DFQATT and CDR2 is SNEGSKA in the germline V gene (reference sequence). The CDR3 consists of 14 residues. V was shortened by 4 bases and J by 5 bases, with 17 bases between the two germline ends. As DNA, the CDR3 is TGCAGTGCTACCGGAGGGGGCCTCCGGGAGACCCAGTACTTC. This codes for CSATGGGLRETQYF.

This clonotype turned up a few times. This chain uses TRBV12-3 or TRBV12-4 with TRBJ2-7; TRBD1 matches 7 bases. The ends lost 6 bases at V and 7 bases at J; junction bases unmatched: 15. The CDR3 is 15 amino acids. The CDR3 nucleotides read TGTGCCAGCAGCGTGATAAATGACAGGGATGGAGAGCAGTACTTC. It yields the protein CASSVINDRDGEQYF.